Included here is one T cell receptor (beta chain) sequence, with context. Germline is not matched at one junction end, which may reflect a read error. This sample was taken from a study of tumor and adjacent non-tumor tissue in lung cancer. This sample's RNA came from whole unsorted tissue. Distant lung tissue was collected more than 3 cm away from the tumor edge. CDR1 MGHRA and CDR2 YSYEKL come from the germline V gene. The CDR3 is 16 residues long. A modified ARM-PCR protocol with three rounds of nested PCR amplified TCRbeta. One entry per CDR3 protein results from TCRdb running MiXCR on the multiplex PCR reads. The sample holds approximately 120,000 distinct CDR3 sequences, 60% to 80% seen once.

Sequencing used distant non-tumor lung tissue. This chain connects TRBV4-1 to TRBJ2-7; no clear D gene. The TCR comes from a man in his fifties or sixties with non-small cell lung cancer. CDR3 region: CASSQDYSRPAYKQYF. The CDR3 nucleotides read TGCGCCAGCAGCCAAGATTATAGCAGGCCTGCCTACAAGCAGTACTTC.